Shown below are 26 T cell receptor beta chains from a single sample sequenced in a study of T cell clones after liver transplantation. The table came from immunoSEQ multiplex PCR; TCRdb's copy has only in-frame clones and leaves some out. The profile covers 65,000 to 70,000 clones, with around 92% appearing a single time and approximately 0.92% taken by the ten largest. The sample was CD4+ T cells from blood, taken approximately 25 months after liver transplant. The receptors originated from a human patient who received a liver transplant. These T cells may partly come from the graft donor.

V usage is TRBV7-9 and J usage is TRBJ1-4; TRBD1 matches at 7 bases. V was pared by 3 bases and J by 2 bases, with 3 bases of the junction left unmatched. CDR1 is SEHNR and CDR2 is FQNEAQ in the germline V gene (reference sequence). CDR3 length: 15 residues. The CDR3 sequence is CASSFDRATNEKLFF. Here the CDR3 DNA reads TGTGCCAGCAGCTTTGACAGGGCTACTAATGAAAAACTGTTTTTT. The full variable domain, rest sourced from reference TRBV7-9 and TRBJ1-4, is DTGVSQNPRHKITKRGQNVTFRCDPISEHNRLYWYRQTLGQGPEFLTYFQNEAQLEKSRLLSDRFSAERPKGSFSTLEIQRTEQGDSAMYLCASSFDRATNEKLFFGSGTQLSVL.

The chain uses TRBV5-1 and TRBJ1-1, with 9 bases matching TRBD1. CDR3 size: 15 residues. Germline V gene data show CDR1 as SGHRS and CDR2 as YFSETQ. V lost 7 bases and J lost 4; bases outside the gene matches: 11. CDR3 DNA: TGCGCCAGCGGGCCCGGGACAGGGTACGGCACTGAAGCTTTCTTT. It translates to CASGPGTGYGTEAFF. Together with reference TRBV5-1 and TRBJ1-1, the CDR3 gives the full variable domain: KAGVTQTPRYLIKTRGQQVTLSCSPISGHRSVSWYQQTPGQGLQFLFEYFSETQRNKGNFPGRFSGRQFSNSRSEMNVSTLELGDSALYLCASGPGTGYGTEAFFGQGTRLTVV.

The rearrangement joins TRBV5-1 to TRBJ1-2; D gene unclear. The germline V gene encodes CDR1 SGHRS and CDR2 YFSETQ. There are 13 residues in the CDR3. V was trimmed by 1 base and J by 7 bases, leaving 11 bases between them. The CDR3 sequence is CASSLRAAAGYTF. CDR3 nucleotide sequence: TGCGCCAGCAGCTTGCGGGCAGCGGCTGGCTACACCTTC.

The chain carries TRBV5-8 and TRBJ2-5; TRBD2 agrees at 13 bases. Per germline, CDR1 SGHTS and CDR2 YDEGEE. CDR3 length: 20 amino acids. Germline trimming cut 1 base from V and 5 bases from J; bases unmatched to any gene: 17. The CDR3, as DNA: TGTGCCAGCAGCTTGTTGAAGGGATTCTGGACTAGCGGGAGCGGGGAGACCCAGTACTTC. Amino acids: CASSLLKGFWTSGSGETQYF.

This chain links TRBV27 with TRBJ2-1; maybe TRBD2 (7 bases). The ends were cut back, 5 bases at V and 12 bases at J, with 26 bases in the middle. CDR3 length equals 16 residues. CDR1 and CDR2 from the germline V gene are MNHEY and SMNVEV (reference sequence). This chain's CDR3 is CASSLTAIGGRVGQFF. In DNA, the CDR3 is TGTGCCAGCAGTCTGACGGCGATCGGGGGGCGGGTAGGGCAGTTCTTC.

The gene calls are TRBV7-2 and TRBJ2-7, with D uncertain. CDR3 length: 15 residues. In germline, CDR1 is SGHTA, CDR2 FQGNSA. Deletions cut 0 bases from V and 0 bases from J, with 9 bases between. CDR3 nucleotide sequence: TGTGCCAGCAGCTTAGCATTTGGCGGCTCCTACGAGCAGTACTTC. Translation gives CASSLAFGGSYEQYF.

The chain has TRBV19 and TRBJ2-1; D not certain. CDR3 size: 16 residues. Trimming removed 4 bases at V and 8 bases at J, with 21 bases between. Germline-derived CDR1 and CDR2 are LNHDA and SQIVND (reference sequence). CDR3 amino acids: CASSTGLGISWDEQFF. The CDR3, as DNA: TGTGCCAGTAGTACCGGGCTAGGGATTTCTTGGGATGAGCAGTTCTTC.

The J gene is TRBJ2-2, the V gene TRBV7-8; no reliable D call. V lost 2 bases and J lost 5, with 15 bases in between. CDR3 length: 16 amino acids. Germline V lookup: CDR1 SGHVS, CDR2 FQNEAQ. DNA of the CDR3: TGTGCCAGCAGCTTAAGAGGCGAAATCCCAACCGGGGAGCTGTTTTTT. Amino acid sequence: CASSLRGEIPTGELFF.

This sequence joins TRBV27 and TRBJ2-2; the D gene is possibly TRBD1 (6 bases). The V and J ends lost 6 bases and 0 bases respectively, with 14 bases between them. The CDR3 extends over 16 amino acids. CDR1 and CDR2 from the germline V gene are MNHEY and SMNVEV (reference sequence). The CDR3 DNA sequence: TGTGCCAGCAGGTGGGGGCCGGGCACGAACACCGGGGAGCTGTTTTTT. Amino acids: CASRWGPGTNTGELFF.

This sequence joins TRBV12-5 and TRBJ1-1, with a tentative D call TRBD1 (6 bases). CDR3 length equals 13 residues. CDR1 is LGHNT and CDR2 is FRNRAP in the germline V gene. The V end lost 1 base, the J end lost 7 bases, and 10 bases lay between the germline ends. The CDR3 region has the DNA TGTGCTAGTGGTTTGGGGGGGCCCGGTGAAGCTTTCTTT. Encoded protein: CASGLGGPGEAFF.

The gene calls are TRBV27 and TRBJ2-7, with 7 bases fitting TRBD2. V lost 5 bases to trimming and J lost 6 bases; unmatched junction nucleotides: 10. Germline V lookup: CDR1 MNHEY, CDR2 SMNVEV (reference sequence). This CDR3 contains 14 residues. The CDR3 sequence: CASSPGGGRGEQYF. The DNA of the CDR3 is TGTGCCAGCAGTCCAGGTGGGGGGAGGGGCGAGCAGTACTTC.

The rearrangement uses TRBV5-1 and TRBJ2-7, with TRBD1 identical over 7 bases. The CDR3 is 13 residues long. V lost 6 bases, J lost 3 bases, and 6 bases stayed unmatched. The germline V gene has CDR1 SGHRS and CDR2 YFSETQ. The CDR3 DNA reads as TGCGCCAGCAATGGGGACAGCCTCTACGAGCAGTACTTC. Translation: CASNGDSLYEQYF.

The CDR3 region is CASSFVLRGGELFF. For the CDR3, the DNA is TGTGCCAGCAGCTTTGTGCTTAGAGGCGGGGAGCTGTTTTTT. The J gene is TRBJ2-2, the V gene TRBV7-2, with unresolved D. V lost 3 bases, J lost 7 bases, and 12 bases lay in between. This CDR3 spans 14 amino acids. Germline lookup yields CDR1 SGHTA and CDR2 FQGNSA.

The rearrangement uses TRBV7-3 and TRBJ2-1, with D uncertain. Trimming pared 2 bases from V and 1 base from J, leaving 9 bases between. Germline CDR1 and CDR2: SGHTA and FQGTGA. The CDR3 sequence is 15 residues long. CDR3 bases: TGTGCCAGCAGCTTATCAGGTGGATCCTACAATGAGCAGTTCTTC. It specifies CASSLSGGSYNEQFF.

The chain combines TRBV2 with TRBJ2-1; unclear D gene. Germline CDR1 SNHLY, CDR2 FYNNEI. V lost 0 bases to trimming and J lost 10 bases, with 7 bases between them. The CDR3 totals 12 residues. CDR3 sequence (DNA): TGTGCCAGCAGTGAAGCTGGGCAGGAGCAGTTCTTC. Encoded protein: CASSEAGQEQFF.

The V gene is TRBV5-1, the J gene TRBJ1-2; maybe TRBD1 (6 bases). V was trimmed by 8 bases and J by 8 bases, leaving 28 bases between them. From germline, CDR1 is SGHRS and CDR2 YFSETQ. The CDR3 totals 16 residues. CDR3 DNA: TGCGCCAGTAAAAGCTTCGGTACAATCGGGGGCCAAGGCTACACCTTC. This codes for CASKSFGTIGGQGYTF.

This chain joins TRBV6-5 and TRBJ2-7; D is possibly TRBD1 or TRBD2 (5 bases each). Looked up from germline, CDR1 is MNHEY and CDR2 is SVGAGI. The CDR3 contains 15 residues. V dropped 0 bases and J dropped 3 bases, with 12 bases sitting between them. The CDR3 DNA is TGTGCCAGCAGTTACTCGGTAGGGACCAACTACGAGCAGTACTTC. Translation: CASSYSVGTNYEQYF.

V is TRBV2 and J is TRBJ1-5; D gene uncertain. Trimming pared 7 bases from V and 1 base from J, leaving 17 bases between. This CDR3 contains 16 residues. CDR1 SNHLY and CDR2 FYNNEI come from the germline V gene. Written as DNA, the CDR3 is TGTGCCAGCACCTCTGATGTTCCGGGAAGCAATCAGCCCCAGCATTTT. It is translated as CASTSDVPGSNQPQHF. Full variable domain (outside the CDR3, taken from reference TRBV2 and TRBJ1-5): EPEVTQTPSHQVTQMGQEVILRCVPISNHLYFYWYRQILGQKVEFLVSFYNNEISEKSEIFDDQFSVERPDGSNFTLKIRSTKLEDSAMYFCASTSDVPGSNQPQHFGDGTRLSIL.

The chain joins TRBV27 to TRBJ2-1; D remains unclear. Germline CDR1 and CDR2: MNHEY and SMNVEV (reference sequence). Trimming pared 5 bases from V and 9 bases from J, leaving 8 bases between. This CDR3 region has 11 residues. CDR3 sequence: CASSPLIEQFF. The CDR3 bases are TGTGCCAGCAGTCCGTTGATTGAGCAGTTCTTC.

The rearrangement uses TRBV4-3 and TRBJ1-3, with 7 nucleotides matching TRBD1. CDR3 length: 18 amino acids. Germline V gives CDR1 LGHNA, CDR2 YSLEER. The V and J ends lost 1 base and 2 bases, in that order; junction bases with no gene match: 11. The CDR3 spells CASSQGSGGHLPGNTIYF. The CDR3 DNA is TGCGCCAGCAGCCAAGGATCAGGGGGACACCTCCCTGGAAACACCATATATTTT.

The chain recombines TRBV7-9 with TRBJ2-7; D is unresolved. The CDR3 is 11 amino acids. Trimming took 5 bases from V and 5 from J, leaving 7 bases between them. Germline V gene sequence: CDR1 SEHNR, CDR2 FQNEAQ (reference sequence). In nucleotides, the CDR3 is TGTGCCAGCAGCGGGTGGAACGAGCAGTACTTC. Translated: CASSGWNEQYF.

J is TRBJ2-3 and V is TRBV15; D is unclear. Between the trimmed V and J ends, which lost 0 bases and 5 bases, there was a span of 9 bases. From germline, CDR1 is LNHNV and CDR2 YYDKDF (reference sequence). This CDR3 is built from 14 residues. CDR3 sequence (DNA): TGTGCCACCAGCAGAGACTTAACGGGAGATACGCAGTATTTT. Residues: CATSRDLTGDTQYF.

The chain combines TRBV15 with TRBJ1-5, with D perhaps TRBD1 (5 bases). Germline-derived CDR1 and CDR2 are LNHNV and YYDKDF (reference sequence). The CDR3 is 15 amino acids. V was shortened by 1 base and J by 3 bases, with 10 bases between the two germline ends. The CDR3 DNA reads TGTGCCACCAGCAGAGGGGGGAGGTCCAATCAGCCCCAGCATTTT. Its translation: CATSRGGRSNQPQHF.

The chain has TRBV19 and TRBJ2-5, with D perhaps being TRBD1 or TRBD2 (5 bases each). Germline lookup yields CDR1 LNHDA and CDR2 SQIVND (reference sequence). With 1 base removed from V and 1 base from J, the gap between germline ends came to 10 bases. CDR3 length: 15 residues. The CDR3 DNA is TGTGCCAGTAGTATAGGGCATGGGACCCAAGAGACCCAGTACTTC. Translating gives CASSIGHGTQETQYF.

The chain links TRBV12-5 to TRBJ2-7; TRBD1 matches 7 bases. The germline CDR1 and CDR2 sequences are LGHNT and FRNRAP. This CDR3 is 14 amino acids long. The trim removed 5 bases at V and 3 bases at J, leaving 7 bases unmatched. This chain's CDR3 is CASGLGQASYEQYF. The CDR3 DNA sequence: TGTGCTAGTGGTCTCGGACAGGCGAGCTACGAGCAGTACTTC.

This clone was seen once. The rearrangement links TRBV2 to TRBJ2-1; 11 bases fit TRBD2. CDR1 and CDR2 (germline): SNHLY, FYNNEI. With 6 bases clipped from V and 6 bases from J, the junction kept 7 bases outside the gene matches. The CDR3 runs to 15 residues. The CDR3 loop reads CASSRLAGILNEQFF. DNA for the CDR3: TGTGCCAGCAGCCGACTAGCGGGAATTCTCAATGAGCAGTTCTTC.